This paragraph reports one T cell receptor (beta chain). This specimen belongs to a study of blood T cell repertoires in COVID-19. In the original analysis: Amplified reference gene primers provided the basis for estimating nucleated cell counts. Using immunoSEQ multiplex PCR, the repertoire was profiled, and TCRdb retains in-frame clones only, with some absent. V and J calls and clone size are copied from that table; D and trimming were computed from the DNA. This sample carries 350,000 to 500,000 clones, around nine tenths of them seen once, and the ten largest clones take about 1.5%. V dropped 3 bases and J dropped 1 base, with 10 bases sitting between them. CDR1 and CDR2 from the germline V gene are SGDLS and YYNGEE. This CDR3 contains 15 residues. Shortly before study entry, within 2 weeks, exposed participants had met a COVID-19 case.

The chain carries TRBV9 and TRBJ2-2; possibly TRBD2 for D (6 bases). The receptor was isolated from a young woman who had been exposed to COVID-19. The sequenced sample was PBMCs or T cells enriched from blood (not recorded which). The CDR3 DNA follows: TGTGCCAGCAGCGGTAGCGGTCTGAACACCGGGGAGCTGTTTTTT. This codes for CASSGSGLNTGELFF.